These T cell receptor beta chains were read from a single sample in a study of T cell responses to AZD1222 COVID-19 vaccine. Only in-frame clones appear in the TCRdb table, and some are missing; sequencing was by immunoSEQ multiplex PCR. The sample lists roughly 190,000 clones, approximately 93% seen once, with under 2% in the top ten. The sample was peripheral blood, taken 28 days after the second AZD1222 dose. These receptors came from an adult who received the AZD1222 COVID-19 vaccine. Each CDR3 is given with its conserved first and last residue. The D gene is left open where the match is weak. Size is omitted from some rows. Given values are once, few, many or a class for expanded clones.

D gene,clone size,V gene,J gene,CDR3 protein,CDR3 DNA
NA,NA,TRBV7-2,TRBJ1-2,CASSSYNYGYTF,TGTGCCAGCAGCTCCTACAACTATGGCTACACCTTC
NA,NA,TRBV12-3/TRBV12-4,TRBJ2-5,CASSPTGQETQYF,TGTGCCAGCAGCCCGACGGGGCAAGAGACCCAGTACTTC
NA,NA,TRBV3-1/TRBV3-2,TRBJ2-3,CASSPRDGDTQYF,TGTGCCAGCAGCCCCCGGGACGGAGATACGCAGTATTTT
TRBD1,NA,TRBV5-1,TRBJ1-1,CASSRSTGSGNTEAFF,TGCGCCAGCAGCCGATCGACAGGGTCTGGAAACACTGAAGCTTTCTTT
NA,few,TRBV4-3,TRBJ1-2,CASSQEVGTKRYGYTF,TGCGCCAGCAGCCAAGAAGTTGGGACAAAGCGCTATGGCTACACCTTC
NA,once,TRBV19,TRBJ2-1,CASRRRGRPTVYNEQFF,TGTGCCAGTAGAAGGAGGGGGCGACCCACCGTTTACAATGAGCAGTTCTTC
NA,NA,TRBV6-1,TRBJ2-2,CASSEERWSNTGELFF,TGTGCCAGCAGTGAAGAAAGGTGGAGCAACACCGGGGAGCTGTTTTTT
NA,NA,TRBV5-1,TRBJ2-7,CASSLVYGSSYEQYF,TGCGCCAGCAGCTTGGTTTACGGCAGTTCCTACGAGCAGTACTTC
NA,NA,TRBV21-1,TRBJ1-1,CASKSTGHEAFF,TGTGCCAGCAAGTCTACAGGGCATGAAGCTTTCTTT
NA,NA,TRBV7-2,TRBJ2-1,CASSLGPSWGEQFF,TGTGCCAGCAGCTTAGGGCCTAGCTGGGGTGAGCAGTTCTTC
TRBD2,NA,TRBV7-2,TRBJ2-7,CASSLGYLAGTEQYF,TGTGCCAGCAGCTTAGGCTACCTAGCGGGTACCGAGCAGTACTTC
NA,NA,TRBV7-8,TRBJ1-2,CASSLGVGTTYGYTF,TGTGCCAGCAGCTTAGGGGTCGGGACGACCTATGGCTACACCTTC
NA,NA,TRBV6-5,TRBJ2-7,CASSYGGPTYEQYF,TGTGCCAGCAGTTACGGCGGGCCGACGTACGAGCAGTACTTC
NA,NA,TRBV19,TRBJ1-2,CASRAGFGYTF,TGTGCCAGTAGAGCAGGGTTTGGCTACACCTTC
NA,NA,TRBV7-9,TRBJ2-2,CASSPLTGELFF,TGTGCCAGCAGCCCCCTAACCGGGGAGCTGTTTTTT
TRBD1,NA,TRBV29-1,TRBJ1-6,CSVGADRNSPLHF,TGCAGCGTTGGGGCGGACAGGAATTCACCCCTCCACTTT
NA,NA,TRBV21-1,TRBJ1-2,CASSPVLGVDYGYTF,TGTGCCAGCAGCCCGGTCCTCGGAGTGGACTATGGCTACACCTTC
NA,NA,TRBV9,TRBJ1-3,CASSVTTGTNSGNTIYF,TGTGCCAGCAGCGTCACAACAGGTACTAACTCTGGAAACACCATATATTTT
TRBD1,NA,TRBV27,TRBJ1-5,CASSLGQGNQPQHF,TGTGCCAGCAGCCTCGGACAGGGCAATCAGCCCCAGCATTTT
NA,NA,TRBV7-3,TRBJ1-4,CASSFVETTNEKLFF,TGTGCCAGCAGCTTCGTTGAAACAACTAATGAAAAACTGTTTTTT
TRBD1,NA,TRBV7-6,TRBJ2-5,CASSSQGAGKETQYF,TGTGCCAGCAGCTCCCAGGGGGCTGGGAAAGAGACCCAGTACTTC
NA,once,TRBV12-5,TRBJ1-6,CASGLVLGSPLHF,TGTGCTAGTGGTTTGGTTCTCGGGTCACCCCTCCACTTT
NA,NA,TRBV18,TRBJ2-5,CASSGGPGQETQYF,TGTGCCAGCTCCGGAGGACCCGGGCAAGAGACCCAGTACTTC
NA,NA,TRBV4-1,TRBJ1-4,CASSPLNRLTNEKLFF,TGCGCCAGCAGCCCACTGAACAGATTAACTAATGAAAAACTGTTTTTT
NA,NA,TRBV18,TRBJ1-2,CASSPPDTNYGYTF,TGTGCCAGCTCACCCCCGGACACTAACTATGGCTACACCTTC
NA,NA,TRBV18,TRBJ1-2,CASSPRGSYGYTF,TGTGCCAGCTCACCACGGGGGAGTTATGGCTACACCTTC
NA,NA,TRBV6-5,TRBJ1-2,CARLNQGYTF,TGTGCCAGATTAAATCAAGGCTACACCTTC
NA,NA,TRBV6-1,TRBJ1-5,CASSEAYRVSNQPQHF,TGTGCCAGCAGTGAAGCCTACCGGGTTAGCAATCAGCCCCAGCATTTT
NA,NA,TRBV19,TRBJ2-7,CASNSRDTSSYEQYF,TGTGCCAGTAATAGCCGGGACACCAGCTCCTACGAGCAGTACTTC
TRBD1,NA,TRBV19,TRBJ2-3,CASRRGLGTDTQYF,TGTGCCAGTAGAAGGGGGCTTGGCACAGATACGCAGTATTTT
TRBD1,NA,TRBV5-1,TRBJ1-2,CASIPGQGANYGYTF,TGCGCCAGCATACCGGGACAGGGGGCTAACTATGGCTACACCTTC
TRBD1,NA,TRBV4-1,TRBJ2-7,CASSRQISGQGSYEQYF,TGCGCCAGCAGCCGGCAAATCTCGGGACAGGGCTCCTACGAGCAGTACTTC
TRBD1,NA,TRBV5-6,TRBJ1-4,CASSHIAGTGAATNEKLFF,TGTGCCAGCAGCCACATAGCCGGGACAGGGGCTGCAACTAATGAAAAACTGTTTTTT
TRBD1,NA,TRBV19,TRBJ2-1,CASTFGTASYNEQFF,TGTGCCAGTACTTTCGGGACAGCCTCCTACAATGAGCAGTTCTTC
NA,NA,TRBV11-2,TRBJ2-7,CASSITGSLGGYEQYF,TGTGCCAGCAGCATCACCGGGAGCCTAGGGGGGTACGAGCAGTACTTC
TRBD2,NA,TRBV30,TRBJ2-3,CARKTSGATDTQYF,TGTGCCCGCAAGACTAGCGGGGCCACAGATACGCAGTATTTT
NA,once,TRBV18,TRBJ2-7,CASVRGVGDEQYF,TGTGCCAGCGTCAGAGGGGTCGGGGACGAGCAGTACTTC
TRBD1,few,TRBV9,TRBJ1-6,CASTDQGQGNSPLHF,TGTGCCAGCACAGACCAGGGACAGGGAAATTCACCCCTCCACTTT
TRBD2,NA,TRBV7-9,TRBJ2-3,CASTRAGGPSDTQYF,TGTGCCAGCACCCGAGCGGGGGGGCCTTCCGATACGCAGTATTTT
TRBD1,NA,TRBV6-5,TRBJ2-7,CASSLGQEQYF,TGTGCCAGCAGTTTGGGACAGGAGCAGTACTTC
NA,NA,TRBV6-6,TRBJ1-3,CASSFTSGSGNTIYF,TGTGCCAGCAGTTTCACTTCAGGGTCTGGAAACACCATATATTTT
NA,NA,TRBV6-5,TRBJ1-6,CASSQLNSPLHF,TGTGCCAGCAGCCAGTTAAATTCACCCCTCCACTTT